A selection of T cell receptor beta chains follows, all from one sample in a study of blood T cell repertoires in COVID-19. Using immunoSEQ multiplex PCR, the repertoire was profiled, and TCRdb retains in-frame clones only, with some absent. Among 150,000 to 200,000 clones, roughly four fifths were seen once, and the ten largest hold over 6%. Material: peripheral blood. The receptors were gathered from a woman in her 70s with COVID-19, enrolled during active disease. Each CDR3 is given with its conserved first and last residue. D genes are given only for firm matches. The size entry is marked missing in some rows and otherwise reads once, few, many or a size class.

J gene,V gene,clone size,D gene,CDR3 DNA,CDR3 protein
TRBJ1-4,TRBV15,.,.,TGTGCCACGTCAGGGCATGAAATATCCCTGACTTTT,CATSGHEISLTF
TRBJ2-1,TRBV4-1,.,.,TGCGCCAGCAGCCAAGAAGTGGGAGCAACCTACAATGAGCAGTTCTTC,CASSQEVGATYNEQFF
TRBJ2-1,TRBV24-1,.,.,TGTGCCACCAGTGACCCGACCGCGACTAGCTCCTACAATGAGCAGTTCTTC,CATSDPTATSSYNEQFF
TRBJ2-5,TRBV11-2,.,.,TGTGCCAGCAGCTCGCAGGGTCATATCGAAGAGACCCAGTACTTC,CASSSQGHIEETQYF
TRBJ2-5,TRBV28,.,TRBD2,TGTGCCAGCAGTTCTTACCTCGAGGGACCGGGAGGGGAGACCCAGTACTTC,CASSSYLEGPGGETQYF
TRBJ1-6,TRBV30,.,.,TGTGCCCGCGCGGGGAGGAATTCACCCCTCCACTTT,CARAGRNSPLHF
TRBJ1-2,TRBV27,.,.,TGTGCCAGCAGTTTAAAGCCGATCATCTATGGCTACACCTTC,CASSLKPIIYGYTF
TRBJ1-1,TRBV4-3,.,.,TGCGCCAGCAGCCAAGATCTCCAGATTAACACTGAAGCTTTCTTT,CASSQDLQINTEAFF
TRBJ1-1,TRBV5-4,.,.,TGTGCCAGCAGCAATAACTTGATCCCGACAAAGTATGAAGCTTTCTTT,CASSNNLIPTKYEAFF
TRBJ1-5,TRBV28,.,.,TGTGCCAGCAGTTTAGACAGCCATGACCCCCAGCATTTT,CASSLDSHDPQHF
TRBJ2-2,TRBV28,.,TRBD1,TGTGCCATCAGACAGGGGGCTTTGGGGACCGGGGAGCTGTTTTTT,CAIRQGALGTGELFF
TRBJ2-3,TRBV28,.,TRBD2,TGTGCCAGCAAGCGGGAGGGCGGAGATACGCAGTATTTT,CASKREGGDTQYF
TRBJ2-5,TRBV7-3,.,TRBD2,TGTGCCAGCAGCCAAGGGACTAGCGGGCAAGAGACCCAGTACTTC,CASSQGTSGQETQYF
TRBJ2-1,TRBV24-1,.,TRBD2,TGTGCCACCAGTCCAGAGGGTAAAGCGGGAGCTGAGCAGTTCTTC,CATSPEGKAGAEQFF
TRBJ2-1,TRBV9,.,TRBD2,TGTGCCAGCAGCGTAGCTAGCGGTAACTACAATGAGCAGTTCTTC,CASSVASGNYNEQFF
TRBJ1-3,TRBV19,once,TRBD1,TGTGCCAGTGCCGGACAGGGTCATCACACCATATATTTT,CASAGQGHHTIYF
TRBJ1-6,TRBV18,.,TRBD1,TGTGCCAGCTCACCAATTACCGGGACAGGCTCCTATAATTCACCCCTCCACTTT,CASSPITGTGSYNSPLHF
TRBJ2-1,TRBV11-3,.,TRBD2,TGTGCCAGCAGCCGAGGACTAGCGGCCTACAATGAGCAGTTCTTC,CASSRGLAAYNEQFF
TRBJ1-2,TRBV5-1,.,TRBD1,TGCGCCAGCGGTTCGGTGGGGGCAGGGGGCGGCGGCTACACCTTC,CASGSVGAGGGGYTF
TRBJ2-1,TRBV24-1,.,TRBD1,TGTGCCACCAGTGATAAGAAGGGGACAGGGAGCGATGAGCAGTTCTTC,CATSDKKGTGSDEQFF
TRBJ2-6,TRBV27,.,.,TGTGCCAGCAGGGTAACAGGGGCCAACGTCCTGACTTTC,CASRVTGANVLTF
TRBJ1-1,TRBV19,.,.,TGTGCCAGTAGTATAGTCCCGGGGAACACTGAAGCTTTCTTT,CASSIVPGNTEAFF
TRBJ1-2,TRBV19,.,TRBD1,TGTGCCAGTAGTATCGAGGGGGCGCGCGGCTACACCTTC,CASSIEGARGYTF
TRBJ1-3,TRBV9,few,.,TGTGCCAGCAGCCGTGGAAACACCATATATTTT,CASSRGNTIYF
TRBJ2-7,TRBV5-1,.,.,TGCGCCAGCAGCTTGATTCCGGGTCCCTACGAGCAGTACTTC,CASSLIPGPYEQYF
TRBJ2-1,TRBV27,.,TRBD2,TGTGCCAGCAGTAAAGAGCGGGAAAGAATGACCGATGAGCAGTTCTTC,CASSKERERMTDEQFF
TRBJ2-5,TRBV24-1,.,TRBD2,TGTGCCACCAGTGGCGCGGGAGGAGAGACCCAGTACTTC,CATSGAGGETQYF
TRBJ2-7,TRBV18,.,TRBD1,TGTGCCAGCTCACTCGGACAGGAAGGCTACGAGCAGTACTTC,CASSLGQEGYEQYF
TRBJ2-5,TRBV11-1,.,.,TGTGCCAGCAGCCCCACCACAGGGTGGACAGAGACCCAGTACTTC,CASSPTTGWTETQYF
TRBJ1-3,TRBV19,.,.,TGTGCCAGTAGCCCAGCTGGAAACACCATATATTTT,CASSPAGNTIYF
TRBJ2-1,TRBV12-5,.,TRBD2,TGTGCTAGTGGTAAGGGACTAGCGGGAGATAATGAGCAGTTCTTC,CASGKGLAGDNEQFF
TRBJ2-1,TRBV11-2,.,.,TGTGCCAGCAGCTTAAGACTATTTTCCTACAATGAGCAGTTCTTC,CASSLRLFSYNEQFF
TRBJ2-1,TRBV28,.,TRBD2,TGTGCCACGGTTCTAGCGGGAGCTCCCAGGAATGAGCAGTTCTTC,CATVLAGAPRNEQFF
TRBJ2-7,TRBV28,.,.,TGTGCCAGCAGTTTATTCCGGGAGCAGTACTTC,CASSLFREQYF
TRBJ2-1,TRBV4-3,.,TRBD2,TGCGCCAGCAGCCTCGGACTAGCGGGACCCTACAATGAGCAGTTCTTC,CASSLGLAGPYNEQFF
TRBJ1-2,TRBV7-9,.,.,TGTGCCAGCAGCCTGGACAGCCTAAGGGGCTACACCTTC,CASSLDSLRGYTF
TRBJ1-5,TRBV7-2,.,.,TGTGCCAGCAGATCAACCGGGGGGTTTAATCAGCCCCAGCATTTT,CASRSTGGFNQPQHF
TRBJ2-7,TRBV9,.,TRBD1,TGTGCCAGCAGCGCCCGGACAGGTCTTGCCGAGCAGTACTTC,CASSARTGLAEQYF
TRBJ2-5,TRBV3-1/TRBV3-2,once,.,TGTGCCAGCAGCTACCGGGCCCCAAGAGGGGAGACCCAGTACTTC,CASSYRAPRGETQYF
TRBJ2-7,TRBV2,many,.,TGTGCCAGCAGAGGGGGAGGGGCCGAACGGAGCTACGAGCAGTACTTC,CASRGGGAERSYEQYF
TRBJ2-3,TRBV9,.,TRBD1,TGTGCCAGCAGCGTAGTTGACAGGGGCGGTCAAGATACGCAGTATTTT,CASSVVDRGGQDTQYF
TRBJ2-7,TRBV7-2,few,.,TGTGCCAGCAGCTTAAGTTCGGGGGGCGAATACTACGAGCAGTACTTC,CASSLSSGGEYYEQYF
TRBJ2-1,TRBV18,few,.,TGTGCCAGCTCACCACCGATGACTAGTAATAATGAGCAGTTCTTC,CASSPPMTSNNEQFF
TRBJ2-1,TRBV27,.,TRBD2,TGTGCCAGCAGTTCTAGCGGGGGGCCCCCCACTACTAATGAGCAGTTCTTC,CASSSSGGPPTTNEQFF
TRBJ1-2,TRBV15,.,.,TGTGCCACCAGCAGAGAGGCAGATCGTACTAACTATGGCTACACCTTC,CATSREADRTNYGYTF
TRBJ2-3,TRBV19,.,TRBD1,TGTGCCAGTAGTACCACAGGGGGTCCAGATACGCAGTATTTT,CASSTTGGPDTQYF
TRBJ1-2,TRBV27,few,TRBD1,TGTGCCAGCAGTTCCCTGGACAGGGGGTATGGCTACACCTTC,CASSSLDRGYGYTF
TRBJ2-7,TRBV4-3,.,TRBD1,TGCGCCAGCAGCCAAGCAGGGGGTCACTACGAGCAGTACTTC,CASSQAGGHYEQYF
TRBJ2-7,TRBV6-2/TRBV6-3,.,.,TGTGCCAGCAGTTTAGCGGCCAAGCGCTCCTACGAGCAGTACTTC,CASSLAAKRSYEQYF
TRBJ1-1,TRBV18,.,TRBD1,TGTGCCAGCTCCCTAAGACAGGGGGGCGACACTGAAGCTTTCTTT,CASSLRQGGDTEAFF
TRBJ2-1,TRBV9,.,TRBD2,TGTGCCAGCAGCGTAGTTGCGGGAGGGGCCTACAATGAGCAGTTCTTC,CASSVVAGGAYNEQFF
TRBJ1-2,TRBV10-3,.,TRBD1,TGTGCCATCAGTGCGGACAGGGATTCCTATGGCTACACCTTC,CAISADRDSYGYTF
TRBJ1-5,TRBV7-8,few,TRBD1,TGTGCCAGCAGCTCGAAGGACAGGGGGAATCAGCCCCAGCATTTT,CASSSKDRGNQPQHF
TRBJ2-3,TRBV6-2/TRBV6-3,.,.,TGTGCCAGCAGTTACTCGGGACTCTCCACAGATACGCAGTATTTT,CASSYSGLSTDTQYF
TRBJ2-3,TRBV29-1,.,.,TGCAGCGTAACGGGATTCAGCACAGATACGCAGTATTTT,CSVTGFSTDTQYF
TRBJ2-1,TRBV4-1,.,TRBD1,TGCGCCAGCAGCCAAGACGGCAGGGGGTCCTACAATGAGCAGTTCTTC,CASSQDGRGSYNEQFF
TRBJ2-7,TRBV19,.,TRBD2,TGTGCCAGTGCCTTTCGCGGGAGGAGCGAGCAGTACTTC,CASAFRGRSEQYF
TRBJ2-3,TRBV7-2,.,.,TGTGCCAGCAGCTTAAACGGGCCGGGGGATACGCAGTATTTT,CASSLNGPGDTQYF
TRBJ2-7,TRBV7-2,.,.,TGTGCCAGCAGACTCGGTATAACGGGAGACGAGCAGTACTTC,CASRLGITGDEQYF
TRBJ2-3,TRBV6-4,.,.,TGTGCCAGCAGGGGGGCCCGGGACATAGTGTCAGGCGATACGCAGTATTTT,CASRGARDIVSGDTQYF